The 2 T cell receptor beta chains below all came from one sample that was sequenced in a study of blood T cell repertoires in COVID-19. Clones were sequenced by immunoSEQ multiplex PCR, and TCRdb holds only the in-frame ones, with some missing. The sample has a few hundred thousand clones; about 85% are singletons. Material for sequencing was PBMCs or T cells enriched from blood (not recorded which). The receptors were sampled from an older woman who had recovered from COVID-19.

V and J are TRBV29-1 and TRBJ1-1; possibly TRBD1 for D (5 bases). The germline V gene has CDR1 SQVTM and CDR2 ANQGSEA. The V gene lost 4 bases and the J gene lost 6 bases, with 6 bases spanning the gap. This CDR3 comprises 10 residues. The CDR3 DNA sequence: TGCAGCGTTGGGGGGGCTGAAGCTTTCTTT. This codes for CSVGGAEAFF.

The rearrangement uses TRBV4-1 and TRBJ2-2; 13 bases line up with TRBD2. With 2 bases clipped from V and 5 bases from J, the junction kept 11 bases outside the gene matches. CDR3 size: 19 residues. Germline CDR1 MGHRA, CDR2 YSYEKL. The DNA for the CDR3 is TGCGCCAGCAGCCAACCTCCCGGGACTAGCGGGACCCCAACCGGGGAGCTGTTTTTT. Translated: CASSQPPGTSGTPTGELFF.